This T cell receptor beta chain was retrieved from a study of lymphopenia after photon versus proton radiotherapy. Assay: immunoSEQ multiplex PCR; the TCRdb copy retains only in-frame clones and omits some. The top ten hold 2.2% of the sample, which has 65,000 to 85,000 clones, around 92% seen once. A word on this clone: Its antigen is undetermined.

Germline V CDR1 and CDR2: MDHEN, SYDVKM. The CDR3 is 14 residues long. Unmatched junction bases numbered 9, after V lost 6 bases and J lost 6 bases. The study's findings and limits: Oligoclonal CD8+ Temra expansion after nadir drove photon patients' diversity drop.

The sequencing here drew on peripheral blood, taken from a patient treated with photon-based radiotherapy. The chain employs TRBV28 and TRBJ1-1; 8 bases fit TRBD1. The origin of this receptor is a woman aged 40 to 50 with cholangiocarcinoma. CDR3 sequence reads: CASRGIDRGAEAFF. DNA for the CDR3: TGTGCCAGCAGAGGGATCGACAGGGGCGCTGAAGCTTTCTTT.